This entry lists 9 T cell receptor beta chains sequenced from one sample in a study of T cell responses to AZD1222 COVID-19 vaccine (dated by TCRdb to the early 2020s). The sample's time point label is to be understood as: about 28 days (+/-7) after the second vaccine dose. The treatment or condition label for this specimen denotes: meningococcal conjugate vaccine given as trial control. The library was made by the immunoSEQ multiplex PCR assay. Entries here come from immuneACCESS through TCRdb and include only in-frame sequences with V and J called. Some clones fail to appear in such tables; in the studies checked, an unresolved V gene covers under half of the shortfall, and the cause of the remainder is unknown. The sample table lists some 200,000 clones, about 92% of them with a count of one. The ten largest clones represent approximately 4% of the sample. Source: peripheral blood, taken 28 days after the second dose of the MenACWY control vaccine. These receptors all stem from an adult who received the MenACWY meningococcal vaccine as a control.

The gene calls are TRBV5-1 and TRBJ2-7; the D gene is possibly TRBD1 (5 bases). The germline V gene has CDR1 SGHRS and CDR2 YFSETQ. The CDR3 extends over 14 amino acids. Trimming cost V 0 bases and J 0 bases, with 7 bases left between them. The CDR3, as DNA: TGCGCCAGCAGCTTGGAGGGGATCTCCTACGAGCAGTACTTC. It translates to CASSLEGISYEQYF.

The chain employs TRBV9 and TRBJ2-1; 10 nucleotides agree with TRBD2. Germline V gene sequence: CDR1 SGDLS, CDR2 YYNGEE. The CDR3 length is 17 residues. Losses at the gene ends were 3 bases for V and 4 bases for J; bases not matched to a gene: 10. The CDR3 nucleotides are TGTGCCAGCAGCGCCCAAAGAGGACTAGCGGATTACAATGAGCAGTTCTTC. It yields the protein CASSAQRGLADYNEQFF. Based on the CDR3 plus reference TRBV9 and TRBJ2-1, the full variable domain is DSGVTQTPKHLITATGQRVTLRCSPRSGDLSVYWYQQSLDQGLQFLIQYYNGEERAKGNILERFSAQQFPDLHSELNLSSLELGDSALYFCASSAQRGLADYNEQFFGPGTRLTVL.

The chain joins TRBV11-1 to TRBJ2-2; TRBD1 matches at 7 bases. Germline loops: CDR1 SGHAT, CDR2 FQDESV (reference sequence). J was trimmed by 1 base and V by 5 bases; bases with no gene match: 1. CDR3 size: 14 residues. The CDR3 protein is CASSRDRNTGELFF. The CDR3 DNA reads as TGTGCCAGCAGCAGGGACAGGAACACCGGGGAGCTGTTTTTT. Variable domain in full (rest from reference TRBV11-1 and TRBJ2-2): EAEVAQSPRYKITEKSQAVAFWCDPISGHATLYWYRQILGQGPELLVQFQDESVVDDSQLPKDRFSAERLKGVDSTLKIQPAELGDSAMYLCASSRDRNTGELFFGEGSRLTVL.

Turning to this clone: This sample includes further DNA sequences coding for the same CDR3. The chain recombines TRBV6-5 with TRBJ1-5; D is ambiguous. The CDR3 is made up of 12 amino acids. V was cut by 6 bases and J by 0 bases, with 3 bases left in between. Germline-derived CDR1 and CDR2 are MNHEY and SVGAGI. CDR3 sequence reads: CASRGSNQPQHF. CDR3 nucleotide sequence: TGTGCCAGCAGGGGTAGCAATCAGCCCCAGCATTTT.

Written as DNA, the CDR3 is TGTGCCAGCAGCAACAGGGTCCGTCGCCGGGGAGCTTTCTTT. Translated: CASSNRVRRRGAFF. The V call is TRBV28, the J call TRBJ1-1; perhaps TRBD1 as D (6 bases). CDR1 is MDHEN and CDR2 is SYDVKM in the germline V gene. CDR3 size: 14 residues. Trimming cost V 6 bases and J 10 bases, with 21 bases left between them.

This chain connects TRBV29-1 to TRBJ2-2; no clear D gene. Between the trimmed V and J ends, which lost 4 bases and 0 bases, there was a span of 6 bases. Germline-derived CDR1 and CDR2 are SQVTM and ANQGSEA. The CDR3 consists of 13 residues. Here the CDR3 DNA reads TGCAGCGTTGTGCGTTCGAACACCGGGGAGCTGTTTTTT. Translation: CSVVRSNTGELFF.

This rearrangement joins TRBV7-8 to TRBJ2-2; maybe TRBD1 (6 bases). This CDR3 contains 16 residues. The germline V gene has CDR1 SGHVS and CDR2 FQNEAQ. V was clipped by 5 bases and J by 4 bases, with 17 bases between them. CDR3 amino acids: CASSASTGYVTGELFF. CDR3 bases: TGTGCCAGCAGCGCAAGCACAGGGTACGTCACCGGGGAGCTGTTTTTT.

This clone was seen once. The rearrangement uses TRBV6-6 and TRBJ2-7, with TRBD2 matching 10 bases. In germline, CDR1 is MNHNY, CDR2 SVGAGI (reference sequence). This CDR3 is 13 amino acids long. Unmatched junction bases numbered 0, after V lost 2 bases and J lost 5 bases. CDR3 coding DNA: TGTGCCAGCAGTTACACTAGCGGGAACGAGCAGTACTTC. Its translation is CASSYTSGNEQYF.

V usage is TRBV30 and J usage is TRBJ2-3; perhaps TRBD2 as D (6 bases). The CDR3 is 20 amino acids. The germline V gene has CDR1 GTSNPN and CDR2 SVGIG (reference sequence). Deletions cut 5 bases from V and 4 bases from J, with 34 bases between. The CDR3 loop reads CAWGAFFTSWAGSLADTQYF. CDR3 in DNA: TGTGCCTGGGGCGCTTTTTTTACTAGCTGGGCCGGGAGTCTCGCAGATACGCAGTATTTT.